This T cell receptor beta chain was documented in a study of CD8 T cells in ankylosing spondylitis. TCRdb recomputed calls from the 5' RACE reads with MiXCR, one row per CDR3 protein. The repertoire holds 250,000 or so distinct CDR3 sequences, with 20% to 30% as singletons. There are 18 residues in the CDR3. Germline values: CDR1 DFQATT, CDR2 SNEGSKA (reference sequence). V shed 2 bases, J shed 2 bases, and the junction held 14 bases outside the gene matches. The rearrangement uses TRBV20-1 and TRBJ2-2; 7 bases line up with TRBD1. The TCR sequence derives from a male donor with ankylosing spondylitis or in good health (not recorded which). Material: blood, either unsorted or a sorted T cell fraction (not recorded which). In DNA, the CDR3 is TGCAGTGCTAGACCCCCGACACAAAAAGGGGGCAACACCGGGGAGCTGTTTTTT. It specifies CSARPPTQKGGNTGELFF.